The 9 T cell receptor beta chains in this list originate from one sample, sequenced in a study of blood T cell repertoires in COVID-19. Repertoires were generated with immunoSEQ multiplex PCR, while TCRdb's copy carries only in-frame clones and drops some. The data hold more than 200,000 clones, with approximately 90% observed a single time. The sequencing input was peripheral blood. Source of these receptors: a man aged 50 or older with acute or convalescent COVID-19.

This chain links TRBV27 with TRBJ2-7, with 7 bases fitting TRBD2. Germline V gene lookup returns CDR1 MNHEY and CDR2 SMNVEV (reference sequence). Trimming took 5 bases from V and 1 from J; bases not matched to a gene: 8. CDR3 length equals 15 residues. For the CDR3, the DNA is TGTGCCAGCAGTCCTCCAAGCGGGGAATCCTACGAGCAGTACTTC. This codes for CASSPPSGESYEQYF.

The CDR3 coding sequence is TGTGCCAGCAGCTTACCGGGGGTCGGGGGCACAGATACGCAGTATTTT. It specifies CASSLPGVGGTDTQYF. The V and J genes are TRBV7-9 and TRBJ2-3; D perhaps matches TRBD2 (6 bases). The CDR3 covers 16 residues. Germline CDR1 is SEHNR and CDR2 is FQNEAQ (reference sequence). V shed 2 bases and J shed 1 base, with 13 bases lying between them.

This chain links TRBV10-3 with TRBJ1-2; D possibly corresponds to TRBD1 (6 bases). Germline-derived CDR1 and CDR2 are ENHRY and SYGVKD. Trimming shortened V by 6 bases and J by 6 bases, and 14 bases separated the two germline ends. The CDR3 consists of 13 residues. The CDR3 region has the DNA TGTGCCATCAGGCAAACAGGGTCTCATGGCTACACCTTC. As protein: CAIRQTGSHGYTF.

This chain joins TRBV10-3 and TRBJ1-1, with TRBD1 as a possible D gene (5 bases). The CDR3 length is 14 residues. Germline assignment: CDR1 ENHRY and CDR2 SYGVKD. V lost 5 bases and J 5 bases, leaving 15 bases between the germline ends. Written as DNA, the CDR3 is TGTGCCATCAGTAGCCGGGAGGGGAAGACTGAAGCTTTCTTT. Translation: CAISSREGKTEAFF.

This clone was found a few times. The genes are TRBV5-1 and TRBJ1-1; a possible D gene is TRBD1 (6 bases). Germline CDR1 reads SGHRS; CDR2 reads YFSETQ. The CDR3 is 14 residues long. Trimming took off 0 bases at V and 12 bases at J, with 18 bases between the two ends. The CDR3 DNA reads as TGCGCCAGCAGCTTGGGTGCCGACAGGAAGAGGTCTTTCTTT. Translation gives CASSLGADRKRSFF.

The chain uses TRBV18 and TRBJ1-1; possible D gene TRBD1, 5 bases. Germline-derived CDR1 and CDR2 are KGHSH and LQKENI. Trimming took off 2 bases at V and 1 base at J, with 14 bases between the two ends. This CDR3 is 16 amino acids long. The CDR3 sequence: CASSPSKGRANTEAFF. In DNA form, the CDR3 reads TGTGCCAGCTCACCAAGCAAGGGCAGGGCGAACACTGAAGCTTTCTTT.

This chain links TRBV18 with TRBJ1-1; TRBD1 matches at 10 bases. V shed 2 bases and J 5 bases; nucleotides not matched to a gene: 5. Per the germline V gene, CDR1 is KGHSH and CDR2 is LQKENI. The CDR3 is 15 residues long. CDR3: CASSPMTGGGTEAFF. The CDR3 DNA is TGTGCCAGCTCACCAATGACAGGGGGCGGTACTGAAGCTTTCTTT.

This chain joins TRBV11-2 and TRBJ2-1; D remains ambiguous. The V and J ends lost 1 base and 1 base respectively, with 11 bases between them. The CDR3 runs to 16 residues. CDR1 and CDR2 (germline): SGHAT, FQNNGV. The CDR3 DNA is TGTGCCAGCAGCTTAGCTGGCTCGCAGTCCTACAATGAGCAGTTCTTC. It is translated as CASSLAGSQSYNEQFF.

The chain recombines TRBV4-1 with TRBJ1-5; a possible D gene is TRBD1 (6 bases). Germline CDR1 reads MGHRA; CDR2 reads YSYEKL. This CDR3 is built from 15 residues. Trimming pared 4 bases from V and 7 bases from J, leaving 17 bases between. CDR3 in DNA: TGCGCCAGCAGCCCCGTTGGGCAGGGGAGACAGCCCCAGCATTTT. Its translation is CASSPVGQGRQPQHF.